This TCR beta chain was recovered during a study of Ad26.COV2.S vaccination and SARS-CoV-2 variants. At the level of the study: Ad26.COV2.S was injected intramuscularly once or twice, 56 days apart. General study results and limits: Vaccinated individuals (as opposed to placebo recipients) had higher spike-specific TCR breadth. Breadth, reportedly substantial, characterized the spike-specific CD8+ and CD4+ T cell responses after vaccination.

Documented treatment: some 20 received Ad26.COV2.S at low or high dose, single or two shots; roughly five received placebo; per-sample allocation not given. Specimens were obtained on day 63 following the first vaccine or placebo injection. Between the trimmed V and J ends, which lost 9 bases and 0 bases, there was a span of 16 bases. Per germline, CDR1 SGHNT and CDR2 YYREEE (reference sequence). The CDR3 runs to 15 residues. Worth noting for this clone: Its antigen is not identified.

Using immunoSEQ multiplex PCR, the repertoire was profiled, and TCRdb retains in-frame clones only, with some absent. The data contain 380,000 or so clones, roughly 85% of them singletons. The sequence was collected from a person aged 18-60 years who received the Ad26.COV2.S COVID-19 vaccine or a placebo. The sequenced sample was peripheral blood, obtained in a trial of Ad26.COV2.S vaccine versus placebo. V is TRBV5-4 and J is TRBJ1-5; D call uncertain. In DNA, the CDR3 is TGTGCCATCCCGTGGGTTACTTATAGCAATCAGCCCCAGCATTTT. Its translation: CAIPWVTYSNQPQHF. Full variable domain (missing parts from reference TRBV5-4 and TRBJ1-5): ETGVTQSPTHLIKTRGQQVTLRCSSQSGHNTVSWYQQALGQGPQFIFQYYREEENGRGNFPPRFSGLQFPNYSSELNVNALELDDSALYLCAIPWVTYSNQPQHFGDGTRLSIL.